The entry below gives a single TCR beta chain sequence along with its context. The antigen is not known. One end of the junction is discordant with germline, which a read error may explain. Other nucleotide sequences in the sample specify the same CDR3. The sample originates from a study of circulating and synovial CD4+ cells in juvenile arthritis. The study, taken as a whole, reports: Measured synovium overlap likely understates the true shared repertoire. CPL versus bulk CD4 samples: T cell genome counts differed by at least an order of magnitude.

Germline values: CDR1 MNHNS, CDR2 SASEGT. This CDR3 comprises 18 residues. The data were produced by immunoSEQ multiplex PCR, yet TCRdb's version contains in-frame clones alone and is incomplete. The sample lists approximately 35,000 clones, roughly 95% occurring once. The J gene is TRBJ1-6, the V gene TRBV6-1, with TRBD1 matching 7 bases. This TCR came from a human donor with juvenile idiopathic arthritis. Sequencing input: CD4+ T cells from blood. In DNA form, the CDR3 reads TGTGCCAGCAGTGACGGGACAGTAAAACCGAGCACAAATTCCCCCCTCCACTTT. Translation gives CASSDGTVKPSTNSPLHF.